A single sample gave rise to the 18 T cell receptor beta chains below, sequenced in a study of blood T cell repertoires in COVID-19. TCRdb's copy holds only in-frame clones and misses some; the assay was immunoSEQ multiplex PCR. Among around 150,000 clones listed, 70% to 80% were seen once. Sequenced material: peripheral blood. These receptors were taken from a man aged 55-75 years who had recovered from COVID-19.

This sequence joins TRBV10-3 and TRBJ2-5; maybe TRBD1 (6 bases). The CDR3 runs 16 residues. Per the germline V gene, CDR1 is ENHRY and CDR2 is SYGVKD. V was cut by 0 bases and J by 2 bases, with 13 bases left in between. The chain's CDR3 is CAISESPGQPQETQYF. In nucleotides, the CDR3 is TGTGCCATCAGTGAGTCCCCCGGACAGCCTCAAGAGACCCAGTACTTC.

The chain couples TRBV7-9 to TRBJ2-1; the match to TRBD2 covers 14 bases. V dropped 5 bases and J dropped 9; count of bases not matched to a gene: 9. The CDR3 loop spans 16 amino acids. Germline CDR1 SEHNR, CDR2 FQNEAQ (reference sequence). CDR3 bases: TGTGCCAGCAGCCGCGGACTAGCGGGGGGCAAGCGTGAGCAGTTCTTC. This codes for CASSRGLAGGKREQFF.

The V call is TRBV29-1, the J call TRBJ1-4; D is unclear. Germline lookup yields CDR1 SQVTM and CDR2 ANQGSEA. The V end lost 7 bases, the J end lost 7 bases, and 19 bases lay between the germline ends. The length of the CDR3 is 14 residues. The CDR3, as DNA: TGCAGCGCCCTGAGCTCCGCCCGGGGTGAAAAACTGTTTTTT. Protein product: CSALSSARGEKLFF.

V usage is TRBV29-1 and J usage is TRBJ1-4, with TRBD1 identical over 11 bases. Germline V gives CDR1 SQVTM, CDR2 ANQGSEA. The CDR3 contains 13 residues. V was pared by 5 bases and J by 8 bases, with 4 bases of the junction left unmatched. The CDR3 region is CSVLGTGGEKLFF. In DNA, the CDR3 is TGCAGCGTTCTGGGGACAGGGGGAGAAAAACTGTTTTTT.

The V gene is TRBV19, the J gene TRBJ1-5; tentatively, D is TRBD1 (6 bases). Trimming cost V 0 bases and J 7 bases, with 13 bases left between them. This CDR3 contains 15 residues. Germline loops: CDR1 LNHDA, CDR2 SQIVND (reference sequence). This chain's CDR3 is CASSIEDGRGQPQHF. Written as DNA, the CDR3 is TGTGCCAGTAGTATAGAAGACGGCAGGGGACAGCCCCAGCATTTT.

The chain combines TRBV2 with TRBJ1-1, with 8 bases aligning to TRBD1. Germline V lookup: CDR1 SNHLY, CDR2 FYNNEI. V trimming: 5 bases; J trimming: 2 bases; junction bases outside the gene matches: 10. This CDR3 has 16 amino acids. The CDR3: CASSRQGALVNTEAFF. Here the CDR3 DNA reads TGTGCCAGCAGTAGGCAGGGGGCTTTAGTAAACACTGAAGCTTTCTTT. The variable domain in full, completed from reference TRBV2 and TRBJ1-1, reads EPEVTQTPSHQVTQMGQEVILRCVPISNHLYFYWYRQILGQKVEFLVSFYNNEISEKSEIFDDQFSVERPDGSNFTLKIRSTKLEDSAMYFCASSRQGALVNTEAFFGQGTRLTVV.

J is TRBJ2-3 and V is TRBV5-1; TRBD2 agrees at 8 bases. The CDR3 is 18 amino acids. V was pared by 0 bases and J by 3 bases, with 12 bases of the junction left unmatched. Germline loops: CDR1 SGHRS, CDR2 YFSETQ. The CDR3 nucleotides read TGCGCCAGCAGCTTGGAAGGCCTCGCGGGGGGAGTTACAGATACGCAGTATTTT. Its translation: CASSLEGLAGGVTDTQYF.

The chain carries TRBV28 and TRBJ1-6; 7 nucleotides align to TRBD1. Germline trimming cut 5 bases from V and 7 bases from J; bases unmatched to any gene: 11. The CDR3 runs to 16 residues. CDR1 is MDHEN, CDR2 SYDVKM, per germline. The CDR3 region is CASSPPGQYTNSPLHF. The CDR3 DNA sequence: TGTGCCAGCAGTCCCCCGGGACAGTACACCAATTCACCCCTCCACTTT.

V is TRBV27 and J is TRBJ1-2; tentative D call: TRBD1 (5 bases). Germline assignment: CDR1 MNHEY and CDR2 SMNVEV (reference sequence). Trimming removed 8 bases from V and 3 bases from J, with 13 bases in between. The CDR3 sequence is 13 residues long. The DNA of the CDR3 is TGTGCCAGCGGGGCGCCGACGGACTATGGCTACACCTTC. It is translated as CASGAPTDYGYTF.

This clone was observed a few times. This chain joins TRBV7-8 and TRBJ2-1; 13 bases fit TRBD2. The V segment lost 5 bases and the J segment 5 bases; nucleotides outside the gene matches: 9. From germline, CDR1 is SGHVS and CDR2 FQNEAQ. This CDR3 has 17 residues. CDR3 sequence reads: CASSILAGGLRDNEQFF. In DNA form, the CDR3 reads TGTGCCAGCAGCATACTAGCGGGAGGGCTTAGGGACAATGAGCAGTTCTTC.

The V call is TRBV19, the J call TRBJ2-1; 8 nucleotides line up with TRBD2. The CDR3 runs to 15 residues. Germline lookup yields CDR1 LNHDA and CDR2 SQIVND (reference sequence). With V trimmed by 10 bases and J by 6 bases, 14 bases remained unmatched. CDR3 DNA: TGTGCCACTCTGCGGACGGGGGGGGTATCCAATGAGCAGTTCTTC. Amino acid sequence: CATLRTGGVSNEQFF.

The sample holds one count of this clone. The rearrangement links TRBV5-1 to TRBJ1-1; 10 bases are a match to TRBD1. V was clipped by 4 bases and J by 4 bases; unmatched bases: 1. This CDR3 contains 13 residues. Germline loops: CDR1 SGHRS, CDR2 YFSETQ. CDR3 region: CASSRQGATEAFF. Here the CDR3 DNA reads TGCGCCAGCAGCCGACAGGGGGCCACTGAAGCTTTCTTT.

A remark on this clone: Relative to the germline gene, one junction end is altered; a read error may explain this. J is TRBJ2-1 and V is TRBV3-1 (or the pseudogene TRBV3-2); D gene ambiguous. Germline V gene sequence: CDR1 LGHDT, CDR2 YNNKEL (reference sequence). This CDR3 is built from 13 residues. Written as DNA, the CDR3 is TGTGCCAGCAGCCAAGATCCCTACCATGAGCAGTTCTTC. Its protein is CASSQDPYHEQFF.

V gene TRBV29-1 combines with J gene TRBJ2-1, with 8 bases lining up with TRBD1. The junction had 6 bases not matched to a gene; V was cut back by 8 bases and J by 6 bases. Germline V gene lookup returns CDR1 SQVTM and CDR2 ANQGSEA. The CDR3 runs to 12 residues. This CDR3 reads CSSSTGVNEQFF. DNA of the CDR3: TGCAGCTCCTCGACAGGGGTCAATGAGCAGTTCTTC.

A few counts support this clone. The chain has TRBV7-3 and TRBJ2-1; D perhaps matches TRBD2 (6 bases). The CDR3 is 12 amino acids. V was clipped by 3 bases and J by 10 bases, with 10 bases between them. The germline CDR1 and CDR2 sequences are SGHTA and FQGTGA. CDR3 residues: CASSFLEGEQFF. The CDR3 DNA is TGTGCCAGCAGCTTTTTGGAGGGAGAGCAGTTCTTC.

The rearrangement links TRBV3-1 (or the pseudogene TRBV3-2) to TRBJ2-7; 13 bases map to TRBD2. The CDR3 totals 17 residues. V lost 5 bases to trimming and J lost 0 bases; unmatched junction nucleotides: 7. The germline V gene encodes CDR1 LGHDT and CDR2 YNNKEL (reference sequence). As DNA, the CDR3 is TGTGCCAGCAGCGCCGGCGGGACTAGCGGGGTCTCCTACGAGCAGTACTTC. As protein: CASSAGGTSGVSYEQYF.

The chain uses TRBV30 and TRBJ2-7; TRBD2 agrees at 10 bases. With 3 bases clipped from V and 1 base from J, the junction kept 3 bases outside the gene matches. CDR1 is GTSNPN, CDR2 SVGIG, per germline (reference sequence). The CDR3 runs 14 residues. CDR3 DNA sequence: TGTGCCTGGAGATCTAGCGGGGGATCCTACGAGCAGTACTTC. Translation gives CAWRSSGGSYEQYF.

The gene calls are TRBV4-1 and TRBJ1-6, with a tentative D call TRBD1 (5 bases). The CDR3 consists of 17 residues. With 4 bases removed from V and 2 bases from J, the gap between germline ends came to 15 bases. Germline V gene sequence: CDR1 MGHRA, CDR2 YSYEKL. CDR3 loop: CASSPGRGLTYNSPLHF. The CDR3 DNA sequence: TGCGCCAGCAGCCCCGGGAGGGGCCTAACCTATAATTCACCCCTCCACTTT.